The next 19 T cell receptor beta chains were all read from a single sample in a study of technical replicates of blood from several donors. Sequenced by immunoSEQ multiplex PCR; TCRdb stores in-frame clones only, minus some. The table includes around 83,000 clones, around 92% detected once. Sequencing used T cells isolated from PBMCs. The origin of the receptors is a human donor in good health. Some clones in this sample may be carry-over from other donors' samples.

This sequence joins TRBV25-1 and TRBJ1-3; no clear D gene. The CDR3 sequence is 13 residues long. Germline-derived CDR1 and CDR2 are MGHDK and SYGVNS. The ends were cut back, 2 bases at V and 8 bases at J, with 10 bases in the middle. Here the CDR3 reads CASSEAGGHTIYF. The DNA of the CDR3 is TGTGCCAGCAGTGAAGCGGGAGGGCACACCATATATTTT.

This chain joins TRBV19 and TRBJ2-4; no definite D call. The CDR3 covers 11 residues. Germline lookup yields CDR1 LNHDA and CDR2 SQIVND (reference sequence). With 6 bases removed from V and 7 bases from J, the gap between germline ends came to 7 bases. CDR3 in DNA: TGTGCCAGTAGGGCAGTTAACATTCAGTACTTC. This translates into CASRAVNIQYF.

This rearrangement joins TRBV5-6 to TRBJ1-4; no clear D gene. CDR1 and CDR2 (germline): SGHDT, YYEEEE. The CDR3 consists of 14 residues. Trimming left V 4 bases short and J 11 bases short, with 18 bases between. CDR3 sequence reads: CASSPRFISGKLFF. CDR3 bases: TGTGCCAGCAGCCCGCGTTTTATTAGCGGGAAACTGTTTTTT. Full variable domain (remainder filled in from reference TRBV5-6 and TRBJ1-4): DAGVTQSPTHLIKTRGQQVTLRCSPKSGHDTVSWYQQALGQGPQFIFQYYEEEERQRGNFPDRFSGHQFPNYSSELNVNALLLGDSALYLCASSPRFISGKLFFGSGTQLSVL.

The gene calls are TRBV4-2 and TRBJ1-2; D unresolved. The V end lost 0 bases, the J end lost 5 bases, and 10 bases lay between the germline ends. In germline, CDR1 is LGHNA, CDR2 YNFKEQ. This CDR3 has 14 residues. As DNA, the CDR3 is TGTGCCAGCAGCCAAGATTTCCCCTTATATGGCTACACCTTC. It specifies CASSQDFPLYGYTF.

This sequence joins TRBV7-6 and TRBJ1-1; 7 bases are a match to TRBD1. CDR1 SGHVS and CDR2 FNYEAQ come from the germline V gene. The trim removed 5 bases at V and 0 bases at J, leaving 3 bases unmatched. The CDR3 extends over 14 amino acids. The CDR3 here is CASSPGGVNTEAFF. In DNA form, the CDR3 reads TGTGCCAGCAGCCCAGGGGGAGTGAACACTGAAGCTTTCTTT.

The chain recombines TRBV5-5 with TRBJ1-5; D gene uncertain. The CDR3 loop spans 16 amino acids. Trimming shortened V by 3 bases and J by 6 bases, and 19 bases separated the two germline ends. CDR1 SGHKS and CDR2 YYEKEE come from the germline V gene (reference sequence). In nucleotides, the CDR3 is TGTGCCAGCAGCTGGAGCTACGTGGCAGTAGGTCAGCCCCAGCATTTT. Translating it yields CASSWSYVAVGQPQHF.

The chain recombines TRBV4-1 with TRBJ2-7, with a tentative D call TRBD2 (5 bases). Germline CDR1 and CDR2: MGHRA and YSYEKL. This CDR3 comprises 15 residues. The V gene lost 4 bases and the J gene lost 1 base, with 14 bases spanning the gap. CDR3 DNA: TGCGCCAGCAGCCTTACCGGAGGAATGTCCTACGAGCAGTACTTC. This sequence encodes CASSLTGGMSYEQYF.

The chain carries TRBV5-6 and TRBJ1-3; a possible D gene is TRBD1 (6 bases). CDR3 length: 15 residues. Germline V gene sequence: CDR1 SGHDT, CDR2 YYEEEE. Trimming stripped 4 bases from V and 9 bases from J, with 20 bases between. CDR3 in DNA: TGTGCCAGCAGCCCCGGGGGGGCAAGAGGTGGCACCATATATTTT. Its translation is CASSPGGARGGTIYF.

The V call is TRBV11-2, the J call TRBJ1-2, with D maybe TRBD1 (5 bases). Between the trimmed V and J ends, which lost 6 bases and 5 bases, there was a span of 16 bases. This CDR3 is built from 14 residues. Germline-derived CDR1 and CDR2 are SGHAT and FQNNGV. CDR3 in DNA: TGTGCCAGCAGTCCAAATACAGGTCCTTATGGCTACACCTTC. This encodes CASSPNTGPYGYTF. Full variable domain (rest looked up from reference TRBV11-2 and TRBJ1-2): EAGVAQSPRYKIIEKRQSVAFWCNPISGHATLYWYQQILGQGPKLLIQFQNNGVVDDSQLPKDRFSAERLKGVDSTLKIQPAKLEDSAVYLCASSPNTGPYGYTFGSGTRLTVV.

V gene TRBV5-8 combines with J gene TRBJ1-1, with no clear D. V was clipped by 4 bases and J by 0 bases, with 13 bases between them. Germline V gives CDR1 SGHTS, CDR2 YDEGEE. This CDR3 contains 15 residues. CDR3 DNA: TGTGCCAGCAGCAGCCGGGGTAGGATGAACACTGAAGCTTTCTTT. Its protein is CASSSRGRMNTEAFF.

The chain couples TRBV5-4 to TRBJ2-7; 10 bases line up with TRBD1. The CDR3 is 14 residues long. J was trimmed by 5 bases and V by 4 bases; bases with no gene match: 6. Per germline, CDR1 SGHNT and CDR2 YYREEE (reference sequence). CDR3 in DNA: TGTGCCAGCAGCGTCGCCGGGACAGGGGACGAGCAGTACTTC. Amino acids: CASSVAGTGDEQYF.

This sequence joins TRBV10-2 and TRBJ1-4, with a tentative D call TRBD1 (5 bases). CDR1 WSHSY and CDR2 SAAADI come from the germline V gene. This CDR3 region has 10 residues. The V gene lost 10 bases and the J gene lost 13 bases, with 13 bases spanning the gap. CDR3 loop: CATREGTLFF. The CDR3 nucleotides are TGCGCCACCAGGGAGGGCACACTGTTTTTT.

The CDR3 sequence is CASSLYSPYEQYF. The DNA for the CDR3 is TGTGCCAGCAGTTTATACAGTCCCTACGAGCAGTACTTC. The V and J genes are TRBV27 and TRBJ2-7; D remains unclear. The germline V and J ends were trimmed by 1 base and 2 bases, with 6 bases remaining between them. Germline CDR1 is MNHEY and CDR2 is SMNVEV (reference sequence). The CDR3 covers 13 residues.

The chain combines TRBV9 with TRBJ2-3, with a tentative D call TRBD2 (6 bases). CDR3 length: 16 residues. Trimming removed 0 bases at V and 0 bases at J, with 11 bases between. The germline V gene encodes CDR1 SGDLS and CDR2 YYNGEE. This CDR3 is CASSVAGTPSTDTQYF. The CDR3 bases are TGTGCCAGCAGCGTAGCGGGGACTCCTAGCACAGATACGCAGTATTTT.

The chain joins TRBV29-1 to TRBJ2-1; possible D gene TRBD2, 5 bases. The germline gives CDR1 SQVTM, CDR2 ANQGSEA. V gave up 6 bases and J gave up 15 bases, with 24 bases separating them. The CDR3 contains 13 residues. CDR3 nucleotide sequence: TGCAGCGTCGACGTCTTGAGCGCGGGTTATAGGTTCTTC. Its protein product is CSVDVLSAGYRFF.

The chain is built from TRBV4-1 and TRBJ2-7, with 7 bases lining up with TRBD1. The trim removed 1 base at V and 0 bases at J, leaving 3 bases unmatched. The CDR3 runs 15 residues. Germline V gene lookup returns CDR1 MGHRA and CDR2 YSYEKL. CDR3 residues: CASSQAQGSSYEQYF. The CDR3 DNA sequence: TGCGCCAGCAGCCAAGCACAGGGGAGCTCCTACGAGCAGTACTTC.

This chain uses TRBV7-8 with TRBJ1-2, with D uncertain. The CDR3 extends over 11 amino acids. Per the germline V gene, CDR1 is SGHVS and CDR2 is FQNEAQ. Deletions cut 5 bases from V and 8 bases from J, with 9 bases between. The CDR3: CASSPQEGYTF. The CDR3 nucleotides are TGTGCCAGCAGCCCCCAGGAAGGCTACACCTTC.

J is TRBJ2-7 and V is TRBV7-6; TRBD2 matches at 8 bases. V gave up 1 base and J gave up 2 bases; unmatched junction bases: 4. The CDR3 length is 15 residues. Per germline, CDR1 SGHVS and CDR2 FNYEAQ. The CDR3 loop reads CASSLGQRGTYEQYF. In DNA, the CDR3 is TGTGCCAGCAGCTTAGGTCAGCGGGGGACCTACGAGCAGTACTTC.

The chain carries TRBV7-2 and TRBJ1-5, with 7 bases matching TRBD1. Germline CDR1 and CDR2: SGHTA and FQGNSA. There are 15 residues in the CDR3. With 2 bases clipped from V and 2 bases from J, the junction kept 3 bases outside the gene matches. The CDR3, as DNA: TGTGCCAGCAGCTTAAGTGGGACAGGCAATCAGCCCCAGCATTTT. It codes for CASSLSGTGNQPQHF.